The 31 T cell receptor beta chains reported below all come from one sample, sequenced in a study of cytomegalovirus exposure and HLA in healthy donors. The PCR made use of 60 Vbeta and 13 Jbeta primers. Only in-frame clones appear in the TCRdb table, and some are missing; sequencing was by immunoSEQ multiplex PCR. The profile covers more than 85,000 clones, with around 80% appearing a single time and over 2.5% taken by the ten largest. Input material: PBMCs. Every receptor here comes from a woman aged 60 to 75 in good health and CMV-seropositive.

This clone was seen a handful of times. The chain employs TRBV7-2 and TRBJ2-5; D call uncertain. Looked up from germline, CDR1 is SGHTA and CDR2 is FQGNSA. Trimming took off 4 bases at V and 5 bases at J, with 5 bases between the two ends. The CDR3 consists of 11 residues. CDR3 amino acids: CASSSEETQYF. CDR3 nucleotide sequence: TGTGCCAGCAGCTCCGAGGAGACCCAGTACTTC.

The chain employs TRBV4-1 and TRBJ2-7; 9 bases fit TRBD1. The CDR3 runs to 15 residues. Germline V gives CDR1 MGHRA, CDR2 YSYEKL. With V trimmed by 4 bases and J by 6 bases, 10 bases remained unmatched. The CDR3 coding sequence is TGCGCCAGCAGCCGATCCGGGACAGGGTCGAGCGAGCAGTACTTC. This sequence encodes CASSRSGTGSSEQYF.

The rearrangement links TRBV5-1 to TRBJ1-1; no definite D call. CDR3 length equals 15 residues. Trimming took off 4 bases at V and 0 bases at J, with 13 bases between the two ends. Germline V lookup: CDR1 SGHRS, CDR2 YFSETQ. The CDR3 DNA reads TGCGCCAGCAGCCCGGTCGGGGTAATGAACACTGAAGCTTTCTTT. The encoded protein is CASSPVGVMNTEAFF.

This clone was counted once. The genes are TRBV5-1 and TRBJ2-1; D is unresolved. The germline V gene encodes CDR1 SGHRS and CDR2 YFSETQ. Trimming left V 2 bases short and J 5 bases short, with 5 bases between. The CDR3 is made up of 12 amino acids. CDR3: CASSFLDNEQFF. CDR3 coding DNA: TGCGCCAGCAGCTTTCTCGACAATGAGCAGTTCTTC.

The chain recombines TRBV28 with TRBJ2-5, with 9 bases aligning to TRBD2. The J call is uncertain, as TRBJ2-7 better fits the DNA end. Per the germline V gene, CDR1 is MDHEN and CDR2 is SYDVKM. The CDR3 loop spans 15 amino acids. The CDR3 DNA follows: TGTGCCAGCGGCGGGGGGGTAGCGGGAGCCTACGAGCAGTACTTC. Protein: CASGGGVAGAYEQYF.

The V and J genes are TRBV19 and TRBJ2-1, with 9 bases identical to TRBD1. The CDR3 is made up of 15 amino acids. V lost 2 bases, J lost 9 bases, and 8 bases stayed unmatched. In germline, CDR1 is LNHDA, CDR2 SQIVND (reference sequence). CDR3 sequence reads: CASSILGQGWAEQFF. DNA for the CDR3: TGTGCCAGTAGTATACTCGGACAGGGGTGGGCTGAGCAGTTCTTC.

V usage is TRBV28 and J usage is TRBJ2-7, with 8 bases matching TRBD2. Per the germline V gene, CDR1 is MDHEN and CDR2 is SYDVKM. This CDR3 is 12 amino acids long. J was trimmed by 5 bases and V by 7 bases; bases with no gene match: 4. CDR3 nucleotides: TGTGCCAGCACAGGCGGGAGGCACGAGCAGTACTTC. Its protein product is CASTGGRHEQYF.

J is TRBJ2-4 and V is TRBV20-1, with unresolved D. Germline V gives CDR1 DFQATT, CDR2 SNEGSKA (reference sequence). There are 11 residues in the CDR3. Trimming took off 7 bases at V and 7 bases at J, with 11 bases between the two ends. The CDR3 region is CSVNLGNIQYF. CDR3 sequence (DNA): TGCAGTGTTAACCTCGGGAACATTCAGTACTTC.

The chain recombines TRBV5-1 with TRBJ2-1; no reliable D call. The CDR3 loop spans 17 amino acids. V lost 0 bases and J lost 4, with 17 bases in between. CDR1 and CDR2 from the germline V gene are SGHRS and YFSETQ. The CDR3 is CASSLGLREPRYNEQFF. CDR3 nucleotide sequence: TGCGCCAGCAGCTTGGGTCTCCGCGAGCCACGGTACAATGAGCAGTTCTTC.

In this sample, this clone turned up once. V and J are TRBV10-3 and TRBJ2-1; TRBD2 is a possible D gene (6 bases). V was pared by 2 bases and J by 5 bases, with 13 bases between. The CDR3 is 15 amino acids. Germline V CDR1 and CDR2: ENHRY, SYGVKD. CDR3 region: CAISEMREVHNEQFF. For the CDR3, the DNA is TGTGCCATCAGTGAGATGAGGGAGGTCCACAATGAGCAGTTCTTC.

The chain links TRBV30 to TRBJ1-3; D perhaps matches TRBD1 (6 bases). The germline V gene encodes CDR1 GTSNPN and CDR2 SVGIG (reference sequence). Between the trimmed V and J ends, which lost 5 bases and 8 bases, there was a span of 10 bases. The CDR3 covers 11 residues. The CDR3 sequence: CAWGGAHTIYF. The DNA of the CDR3 is TGTGCCTGGGGGGGGGCTCACACCATATATTTT.

The gene calls are TRBV5-1 and TRBJ2-7, with 10 positions matching TRBD2. V was clipped by 1 base and J by 6 bases; unmatched bases: 1. The germline gives CDR1 SGHRS, CDR2 YFSETQ. The CDR3 length is 13 residues. CDR3 in amino acids: CASSLTSGTEQYF. The CDR3, as DNA: TGCGCCAGCAGCTTGACTAGCGGGACCGAGCAGTACTTC.

The chain has TRBV18 and TRBJ2-5, with TRBD1 matching over 12 bases. The CDR3 has 15 amino acids. The V and J ends lost 2 bases and 4 bases, in that order; junction bases with no gene match: 2. Germline V gene lookup returns CDR1 KGHSH and CDR2 LQKENI. CDR3 DNA: TGTGCCAGCTCACCAAGGGACAGGGGGCGAGAGACCCAGTACTTC. The encoded protein is CASSPRDRGRETQYF.

The CDR3 loop reads CASSLDAGGAFYGYTF. In nucleotides, the CDR3 is TGTGCCAGCAGCTTGGATGCGGGGGGGGCGTTTTATGGCTACACCTTC. The chain carries TRBV5-5 and TRBJ1-2, with D perhaps matching TRBD1 (6 bases). V was shortened by 0 bases and J by 5 bases, with 17 bases between the two germline ends. CDR3 length: 16 amino acids. Germline assignment: CDR1 SGHKS and CDR2 YYEKEE (reference sequence).

The chain couples TRBV5-1 to TRBJ2-2; maybe TRBD2 (6 bases). V was cut by 4 bases and J by 0 bases, with 10 bases left in between. Germline V CDR1 and CDR2: SGHRS, YFSETQ. The CDR3 contains 15 residues. DNA for the CDR3: TGCGCCAGCAGCCTCGGGACTTCGAACACCGGGGAGCTGTTTTTT. As protein: CASSLGTSNTGELFF.

CDR3 sequence (DNA): TGTGCCAGCAGTTTAGAGACAGGGTGGGTCTACGAGCAGTACTTC. Translated, it gives CASSLETGWVYEQYF. The chain couples TRBV28 to TRBJ2-7; TRBD1 aligns across 7 bases. Germline V gene sequence: CDR1 MDHEN, CDR2 SYDVKM. V shed 2 bases, J shed 3 bases, and the junction held 7 bases outside the gene matches. The CDR3 contains 15 residues.

The J gene is TRBJ1-2, the V gene TRBV6-5; TRBD1 matches 7 bases. With V trimmed by 6 bases and J by 4 bases, 11 bases remained unmatched. The CDR3 is made up of 15 amino acids. Germline assignment: CDR1 MNHEY and CDR2 SVGAGI. The CDR3 nucleotides read TGTGCCAGCAGCCCAACCGACAGGGTTGCCTATGGCTACACCTTC. Protein: CASSPTDRVAYGYTF.

In this sample, this clone turned up once. This sequence joins TRBV6-1 and TRBJ1-2; possible D gene TRBD1, 6 bases. From germline, CDR1 is MNHNS and CDR2 SASEGT. CDR3 length: 12 amino acids. Trimming pared 7 bases from V and 7 bases from J, leaving 13 bases between. The CDR3 region is CASTQGAGGYTF. Here the CDR3 DNA reads TGTGCCAGCACACAGGGCGCCGGTGGCTACACCTTC.

V and J are TRBV4-1 and TRBJ2-1, with 8 positions matching TRBD2. The V gene's germline CDR1 is MGHRA and CDR2 YSYEKL. V shed 0 bases and J 3 bases; nucleotides not matched to a gene: 4. CDR3 size: 16 residues. CDR3 in amino acids: CASSQETSVYYNEQFF. Here the CDR3 DNA reads TGCGCCAGCAGCCAAGAGACTAGCGTTTACTACAATGAGCAGTTCTTC.

The rearrangement joins TRBV18 to TRBJ2-3, with 8 bases that match TRBD2. This CDR3 is 16 amino acids long. Germline assignment: CDR1 KGHSH and CDR2 LQKENI. With 1 base clipped from V and 3 bases from J, the junction kept 6 bases outside the gene matches. The DNA for the CDR3 is TGTGCCAGCTCACCACAAGCGGGAGTCAATACAGATACGCAGTATTTT. This codes for CASSPQAGVNTDTQYF.

CDR3 nucleotide sequence: TGTGCCAGCTCACCAGACCCGGGGGTGGGCACTGAAGCTTTCTTT. Translation gives CASSPDPGVGTEAFF. The chain carries TRBV18 and TRBJ1-1, with D perhaps matching TRBD1 (5 bases). This CDR3 is built from 15 residues. V lost 2 bases and J lost 4, with 14 bases in between. Germline V lookup: CDR1 KGHSH, CDR2 LQKENI.

This chain uses TRBV7-2 with TRBJ2-7; a weak D match, TRBD2 (6 bases). The V gene lost 5 bases and the J gene lost 2 bases, with 16 bases spanning the gap. The CDR3 spans 15 residues. CDR1 SGHTA and CDR2 FQGNSA come from the germline V gene. CDR3 residues: CASSPRGGKAYEQYF. The CDR3 nucleotides are TGTGCCAGCAGCCCCCGAGGCGGGAAAGCCTACGAGCAGTACTTC.

This sequence joins TRBV2 and TRBJ2-2; D may be TRBD2 (6 bases). In germline, CDR1 is SNHLY, CDR2 FYNNEI. The germline V and J ends were trimmed by 4 bases and 7 bases, with 16 bases remaining between them. CDR3 size: 15 residues. CDR3 in amino acids: CASSGTGGSNGELFF. CDR3 nucleotides: TGTGCCAGCAGTGGCACCGGGGGTTCCAACGGGGAGCTGTTTTTT.

The chain couples TRBV4-2 to TRBJ2-7; 8 nucleotides match TRBD2. J lost 0 bases, V lost 0 bases, and 4 bases had no gene match. This CDR3 comprises 16 residues. Per germline, CDR1 LGHNA and CDR2 YNFKEQ. The CDR3: CASSQDTSGSSYEQYF. CDR3 DNA sequence: TGTGCCAGCAGCCAAGATACTAGCGGTTCCTCCTACGAGCAGTACTTC.

This chain uses TRBV6-1 with TRBJ2-1, with D unresolved. Germline V CDR1 and CDR2: MNHNS, SASEGT. The length of the CDR3 is 14 residues. With 6 bases removed from V and 0 bases from J, the gap between germline ends came to 9 bases. The CDR3 DNA is TGTGCCAGCAGGATCGCAGGCTCCTACAATGAGCAGTTCTTC. Translated, it gives CASRIAGSYNEQFF.

The chain has TRBV6-4 and TRBJ2-7; TRBD2 aligns across 7 bases. The CDR3 has 14 residues. V dropped 10 bases and J dropped 4; count of bases not matched to a gene: 13. Germline-derived CDR1 and CDR2 are MRHNA and SNTAGT. For the CDR3, the DNA is TGTGCCAACTTTAGGATGCGGGAGAGGTACGAGCAGTACTTC. Translating it yields CANFRMRERYEQYF.

V and J are TRBV7-9 and TRBJ1-2; D gene unclear. Germline-derived CDR1 and CDR2 are SEHNR and FQNEAQ (reference sequence). CDR3 length: 11 amino acids. Trimming left V 11 bases short and J 4 bases short, with 11 bases between. CDR3 region: CAGGRVYGYTF. Here the CDR3 DNA reads TGTGCCGGAGGACGGGTCTATGGCTACACCTTC.

The chain joins TRBV19 to TRBJ1-2; 8 bases are a match to TRBD1. The CDR3 extends over 16 amino acids. With V trimmed by 7 bases and J by 5 bases, 15 bases remained unmatched. Germline loops: CDR1 LNHDA, CDR2 SQIVND (reference sequence). CDR3 region: CASTQAPGQATYGYTF. CDR3 nucleotide sequence: TGTGCCAGTACACAGGCCCCGGGACAGGCTACGTATGGCTACACCTTC.

The chain links TRBV5-1 to TRBJ2-5; TRBD1 agrees at 8 bases. V gave up 2 bases and J gave up 4 bases; unmatched junction bases: 7. Germline V gives CDR1 SGHRS, CDR2 YFSETQ. The CDR3 runs to 15 residues. CDR3 protein: CASSFGTGKGETQYF. The CDR3 DNA reads as TGCGCCAGCAGCTTTGGGACAGGAAAGGGAGAGACCCAGTACTTC.

The CDR3 DNA is TGTGCCAGTAGGACAGGAAGCTCTGGGGCCAACGTCCTGACTTTC. Amino acid sequence: CASRTGSSGANVLTF. The chain has TRBV19 and TRBJ2-6; D is perhaps TRBD1 (6 bases). The germline V and J ends were trimmed by 6 bases and 0 bases, with 9 bases remaining between them. The length of the CDR3 is 15 residues. Per germline, CDR1 LNHDA and CDR2 SQIVND (reference sequence).

This chain links TRBV11-2 with TRBJ2-3, with D maybe TRBD2 (6 bases). CDR3 length: 11 residues. Trimming removed 5 bases from V and 10 bases from J, with 10 bases in between. Germline lookup yields CDR1 SGHAT and CDR2 FQNNGV. The chain's CDR3 is CASSPGEAQYF. Here the CDR3 DNA reads TGTGCCAGCAGCCCGGGGGAGGCGCAGTATTTT.